The source of this T cell receptor beta chain is a study of blood T cells in healthy people across ages. Broader study findings: Among long-lived donors, naive CD4+ cells were more numerous and diversity higher than in aged donors.

As concerns this clonotype: Its antigen is undetermined.

Using a J-beta primer mix together with a sample-barcoded 5' primer, a second PCR was run for roughly 6 to 12 cycles. TCRdb reprocessed the 5' RACE reads via MiXCR and lists one record per CDR3 protein. The table lists some 860,000 distinct CDR3 sequences, roughly 56% of them singletons. After removal of 6 bases from V and 8 bases from J, the junction contained 9 bases not matched to a gene. The CDR3 has 15 amino acids. Source material: blood. This TCR was sampled from a man aged 35 to 55 in good health. The chain has TRBV12-3 or TRBV12-4 and TRBJ2-1; 11 nucleotides align to TRBD2. As DNA, the CDR3 is TGTGCCAGCAGCCGACTAGCGGGACCTTTCGATGAGCAGTTCTTC. Its translation is CASSRLAGPFDEQFF.